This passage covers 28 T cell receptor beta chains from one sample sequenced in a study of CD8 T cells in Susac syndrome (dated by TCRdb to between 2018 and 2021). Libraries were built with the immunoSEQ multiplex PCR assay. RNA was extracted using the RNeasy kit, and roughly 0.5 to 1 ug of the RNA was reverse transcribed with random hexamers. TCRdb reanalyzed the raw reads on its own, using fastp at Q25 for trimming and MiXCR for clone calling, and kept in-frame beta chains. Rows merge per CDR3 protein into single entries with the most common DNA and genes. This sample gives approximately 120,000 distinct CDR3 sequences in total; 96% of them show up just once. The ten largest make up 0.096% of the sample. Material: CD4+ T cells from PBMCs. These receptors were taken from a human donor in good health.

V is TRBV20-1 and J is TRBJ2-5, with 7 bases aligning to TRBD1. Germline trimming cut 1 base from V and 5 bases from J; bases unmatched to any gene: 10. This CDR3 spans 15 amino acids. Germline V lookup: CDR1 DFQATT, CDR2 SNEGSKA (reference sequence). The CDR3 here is CSARVMGQPGETQYF. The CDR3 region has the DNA TGCAGTGCTAGAGTTATGGGACAGCCAGGCGAGACCCAGTACTTC.

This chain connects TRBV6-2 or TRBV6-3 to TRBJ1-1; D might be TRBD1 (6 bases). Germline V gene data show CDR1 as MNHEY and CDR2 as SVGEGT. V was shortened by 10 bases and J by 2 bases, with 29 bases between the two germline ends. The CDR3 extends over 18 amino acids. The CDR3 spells CATAYSGLRDKKNTEAFF. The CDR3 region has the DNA TGTGCCACCGCCTATTCGGGATTAAGGGACAAGAAAAACACTGAAGCTTTCTTT.

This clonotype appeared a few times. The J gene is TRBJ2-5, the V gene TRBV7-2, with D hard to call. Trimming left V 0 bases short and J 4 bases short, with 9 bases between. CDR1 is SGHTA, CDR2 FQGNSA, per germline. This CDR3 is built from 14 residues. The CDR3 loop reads CASSLAGPGETQYF. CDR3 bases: TGTGCCAGCAGCTTAGCGGGTCCGGGAGAGACCCAGTACTTC. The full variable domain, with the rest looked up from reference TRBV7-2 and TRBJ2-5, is GAGVSQSPSNKVTEKGKDVELRCDPISGHTALYWYRQSLGQGLEFLIYFQGNSAPDKSGLPSDRFSAERTGGSVSTLTIQRTQQEDSAVYLCASSLAGPGETQYFGPGTRLLVL.

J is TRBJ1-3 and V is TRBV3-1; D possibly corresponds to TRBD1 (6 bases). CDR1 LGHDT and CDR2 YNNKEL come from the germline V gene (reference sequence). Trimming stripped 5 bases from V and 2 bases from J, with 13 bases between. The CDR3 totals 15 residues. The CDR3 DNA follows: TGTGCCAGCAGCGCAAAGAGGGGGGCTGGAAACACCATATATTTT. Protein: CASSAKRGAGNTIYF.

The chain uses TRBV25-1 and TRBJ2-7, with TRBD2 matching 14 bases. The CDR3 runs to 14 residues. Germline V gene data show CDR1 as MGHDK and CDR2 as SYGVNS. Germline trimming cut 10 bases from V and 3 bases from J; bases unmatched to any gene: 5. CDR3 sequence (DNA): TGTGCCACCTCCGGGACTAGCGGGAGCTACGAGCAGTACTTC. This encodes CATSGTSGSYEQYF.

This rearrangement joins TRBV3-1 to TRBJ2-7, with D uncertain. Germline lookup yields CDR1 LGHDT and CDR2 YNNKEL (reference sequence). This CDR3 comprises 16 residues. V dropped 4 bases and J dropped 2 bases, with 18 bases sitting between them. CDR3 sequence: CASSPGGFLVPYEQYF. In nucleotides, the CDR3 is TGTGCCAGCAGCCCCGGCGGCTTCTTGGTTCCCTACGAGCAGTACTTC.

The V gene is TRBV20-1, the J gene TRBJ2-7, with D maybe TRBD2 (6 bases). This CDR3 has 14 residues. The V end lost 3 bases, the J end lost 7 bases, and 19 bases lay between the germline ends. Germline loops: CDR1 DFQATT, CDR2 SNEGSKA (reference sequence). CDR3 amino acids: CSASVGREDGEQYF. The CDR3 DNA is TGCAGTGCTAGTGTCGGCAGGGAGGATGGGGAGCAGTACTTC.

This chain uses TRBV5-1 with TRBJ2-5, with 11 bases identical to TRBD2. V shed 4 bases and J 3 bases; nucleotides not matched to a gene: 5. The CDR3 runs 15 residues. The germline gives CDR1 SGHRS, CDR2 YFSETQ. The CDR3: CASSLLAGAEETQYF. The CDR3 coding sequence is TGCGCCAGCAGCCTACTAGCGGGGGCAGAAGAGACCCAGTACTTC.

Written as DNA, the CDR3 is TGTGCCAGCAGCGCCCCAACAGCGAACACAGATACGCAGTATTTT. It is translated as CASSAPTANTDTQYF. The rearrangement joins TRBV4-2 to TRBJ2-3; D is undetermined. CDR1 LGHNA and CDR2 YNFKEQ come from the germline V gene. The V end was cut by 5 bases, the J end by 2 bases, with 14 bases between. The length of the CDR3 is 15 residues.

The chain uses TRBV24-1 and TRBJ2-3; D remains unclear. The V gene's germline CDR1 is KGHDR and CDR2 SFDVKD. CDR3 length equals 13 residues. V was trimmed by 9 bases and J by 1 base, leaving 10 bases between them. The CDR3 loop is CATRDTRTDTQYF. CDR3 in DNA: TGTGCCACCCGAGACACTCGCACAGATACGCAGTATTTT.

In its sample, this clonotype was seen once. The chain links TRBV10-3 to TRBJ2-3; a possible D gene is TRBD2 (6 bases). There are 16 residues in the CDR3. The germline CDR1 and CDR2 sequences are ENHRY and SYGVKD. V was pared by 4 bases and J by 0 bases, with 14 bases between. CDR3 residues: CAISGLAGISTDTQYF. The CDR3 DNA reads TGTGCCATCAGTGGTCTGGCGGGAATAAGCACAGATACGCAGTATTTT.

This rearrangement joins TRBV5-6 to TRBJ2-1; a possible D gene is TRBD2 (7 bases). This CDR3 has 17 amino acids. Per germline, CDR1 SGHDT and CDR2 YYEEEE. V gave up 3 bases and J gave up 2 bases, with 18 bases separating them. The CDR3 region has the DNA TGTGCCAGCAGCTCCGCTTGGGGGGGGGCTGCCTACAATGAGCAGTTCTTC. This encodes CASSSAWGGAAYNEQFF.

CDR3 nucleotides: TGTGCCAGCAGGCTGACAGATTACACTGAAGCTTTCTTT. Protein: CASRLTDYTEAFF. This chain connects TRBV27 to TRBJ1-1; D may be TRBD1 (5 bases). The CDR3 is 13 amino acids. With 6 bases removed from V and 3 bases from J, the gap between germline ends came to 11 bases. The V gene's germline CDR1 is MNHEY and CDR2 SMNVEV (reference sequence).

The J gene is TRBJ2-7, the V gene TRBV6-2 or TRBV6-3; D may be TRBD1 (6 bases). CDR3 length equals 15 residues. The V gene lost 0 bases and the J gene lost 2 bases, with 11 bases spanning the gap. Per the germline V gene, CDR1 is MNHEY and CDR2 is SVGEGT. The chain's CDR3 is CASSYSSTGPYEQYF. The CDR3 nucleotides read TGTGCCAGCAGTTACTCCTCGACAGGTCCCTACGAGCAGTACTTC.

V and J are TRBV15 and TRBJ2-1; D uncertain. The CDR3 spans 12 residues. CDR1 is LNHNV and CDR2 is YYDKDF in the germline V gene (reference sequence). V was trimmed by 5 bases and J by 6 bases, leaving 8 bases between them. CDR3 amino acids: CATSGSVNEQFF. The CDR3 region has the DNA TGTGCCACCAGCGGAAGTGTCAATGAGCAGTTCTTC.

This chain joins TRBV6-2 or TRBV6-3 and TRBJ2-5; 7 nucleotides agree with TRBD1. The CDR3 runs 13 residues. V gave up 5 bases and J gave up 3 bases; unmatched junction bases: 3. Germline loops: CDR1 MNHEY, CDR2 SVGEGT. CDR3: CASSNTGEETQYF. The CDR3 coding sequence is TGTGCCAGCAGTAATACAGGGGAAGAGACCCAGTACTTC.

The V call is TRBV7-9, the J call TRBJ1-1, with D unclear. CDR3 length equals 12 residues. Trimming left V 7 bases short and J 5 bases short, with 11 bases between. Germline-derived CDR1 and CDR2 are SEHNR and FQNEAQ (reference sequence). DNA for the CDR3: TGTGCCAGCATGCAAGGGTTAACTGAAGCTTTCTTT. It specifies CASMQGLTEAFF.

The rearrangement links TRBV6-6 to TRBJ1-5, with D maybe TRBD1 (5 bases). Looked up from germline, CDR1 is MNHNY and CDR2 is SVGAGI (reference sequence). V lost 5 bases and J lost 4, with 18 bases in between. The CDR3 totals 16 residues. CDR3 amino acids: CASSLPATGPNQPQHF. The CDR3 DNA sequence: TGTGCCAGCAGTCTACCGGCCACAGGCCCTAATCAGCCCCAGCATTTT.

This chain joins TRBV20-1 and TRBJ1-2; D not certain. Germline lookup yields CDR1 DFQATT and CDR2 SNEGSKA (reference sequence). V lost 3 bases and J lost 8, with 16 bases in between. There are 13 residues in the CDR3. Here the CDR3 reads CSASPAFSSGYTF. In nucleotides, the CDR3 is TGCAGTGCTAGCCCCGCATTCAGTTCGGGCTACACCTTC.

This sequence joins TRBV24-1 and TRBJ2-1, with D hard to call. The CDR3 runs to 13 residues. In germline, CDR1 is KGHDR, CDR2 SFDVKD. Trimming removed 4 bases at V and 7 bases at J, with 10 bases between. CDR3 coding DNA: TGTGCCACCAGTGAGGGTTCAAGGAATGAGCAGTTCTTC. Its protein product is CATSEGSRNEQFF.

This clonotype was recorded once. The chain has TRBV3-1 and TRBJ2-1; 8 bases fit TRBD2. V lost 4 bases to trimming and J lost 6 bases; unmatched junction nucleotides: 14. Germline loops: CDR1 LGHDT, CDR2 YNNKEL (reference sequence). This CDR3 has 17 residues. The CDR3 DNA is TGTGCCAGCAGCCGCTCTACCATAGCGGGATCGGTCAATGAGCAGTTCTTC. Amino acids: CASSRSTIAGSVNEQFF.

The CDR3 DNA is TGCAGCGTTGACAGGGGGATGAACACTGAAGCTTTCTTT. Amino acids: CSVDRGMNTEAFF. The rearrangement uses TRBV29-1 and TRBJ1-1, with 7 nucleotides matching TRBD1. The CDR3 length is 13 residues. Germline trimming cut 3 bases from V and 0 bases from J; bases unmatched to any gene: 1. The germline gives CDR1 SQVTM, CDR2 ANQGSEA.

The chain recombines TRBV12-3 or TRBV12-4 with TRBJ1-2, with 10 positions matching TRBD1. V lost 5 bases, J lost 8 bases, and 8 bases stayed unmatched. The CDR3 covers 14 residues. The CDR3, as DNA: TGTGCCAGCAGTCCCCGACAGGGGGCGGGAGGCTACACCTTC. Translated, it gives CASSPRQGAGGYTF.

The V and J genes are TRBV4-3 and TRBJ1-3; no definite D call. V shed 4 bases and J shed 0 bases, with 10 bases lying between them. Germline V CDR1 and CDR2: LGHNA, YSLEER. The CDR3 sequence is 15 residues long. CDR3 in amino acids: CASSLVSNSGNTIYF. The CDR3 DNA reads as TGCGCCAGCAGCCTAGTAAGCAACTCTGGAAACACCATATATTTT.

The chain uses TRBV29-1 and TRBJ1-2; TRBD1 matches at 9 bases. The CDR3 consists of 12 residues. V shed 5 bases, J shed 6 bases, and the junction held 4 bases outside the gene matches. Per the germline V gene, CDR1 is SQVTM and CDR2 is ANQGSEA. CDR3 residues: CSVIRDRDGYTF. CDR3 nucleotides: TGCAGCGTTATCCGGGACAGGGATGGCTACACCTTC. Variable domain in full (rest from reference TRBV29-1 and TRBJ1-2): SAVISQKPSRDICQRGTSLTIQCQVDSQVTMMFWYRQQPGQSLTLIATANQGSEATYESGFVIDKFPISRPNLTFSTLTVSNMSPEDSSIYLCSVIRDRDGYTFGSGTRLTVV.

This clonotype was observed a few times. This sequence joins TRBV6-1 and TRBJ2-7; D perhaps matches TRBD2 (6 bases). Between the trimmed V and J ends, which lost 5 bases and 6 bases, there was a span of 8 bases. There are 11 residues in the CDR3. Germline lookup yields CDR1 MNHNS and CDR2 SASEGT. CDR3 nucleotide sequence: TGTGCCAGCAGTTCGACTAGCGAGCAGTACTTC. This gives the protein CASSSTSEQYF.

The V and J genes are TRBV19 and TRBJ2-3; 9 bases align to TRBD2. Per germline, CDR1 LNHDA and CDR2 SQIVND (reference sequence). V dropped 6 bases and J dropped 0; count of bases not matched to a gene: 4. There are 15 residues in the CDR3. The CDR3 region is CASSPTSGSTDTQYF. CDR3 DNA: TGTGCCAGTAGCCCGACTAGCGGAAGCACAGATACGCAGTATTTT.

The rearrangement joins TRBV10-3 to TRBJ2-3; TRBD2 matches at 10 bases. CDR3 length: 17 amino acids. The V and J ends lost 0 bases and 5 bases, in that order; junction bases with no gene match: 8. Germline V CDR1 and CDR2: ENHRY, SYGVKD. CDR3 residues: CAISESPSGRGLDTQYF. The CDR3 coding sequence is TGTGCCATCAGTGAGTCGCCTAGCGGGAGAGGCTTAGATACGCAGTATTTT.